Below are 19 T cell receptor beta chains sequenced from a single sample in a study of cytomegalovirus exposure and HLA in healthy donors. PCR employed 60 Vbeta and 13 Jbeta primers. Clones were read by immunoSEQ multiplex PCR, and TCRdb kept only the in-frame ones, dropping some. Of around 190,000 clones listed, around 77% are singletons. Source material: PBMCs. The source is a man aged 25-40 years in good health and CMV-seronegative.

A single count supports this clone. The rearrangement links TRBV10-3 to TRBJ2-7; 8 positions agree with TRBD1. Germline CDR1 reads ENHRY; CDR2 reads SYGVKD. There are 14 residues in the CDR3. Trimming at V came to 3 bases and at J to 2 bases, leaving 3 bases not matched to a gene. CDR3 sequence (DNA): TGTGCCATCAGTGATCCAGGGGGCACCTACGAGCAGTACTTC. This gives the protein CAISDPGGTYEQYF.

This clone was recorded once. The J gene is TRBJ1-5, the V gene TRBV19; D is uncertain. This CDR3 is built from 15 residues. V was clipped by 3 bases and J by 4 bases, with 13 bases between them. Germline CDR1 reads LNHDA; CDR2 reads SQIVND (reference sequence). The CDR3 region is CASSMTGISNQPQHF. In nucleotides, the CDR3 is TGTGCCAGTAGTATGACGGGGATATCGAATCAGCCCCAGCATTTT.

This chain joins TRBV13 and TRBJ1-5, with TRBD1 matching 7 bases. The germline V gene encodes CDR1 PRHDT and CDR2 FYEKMQ (reference sequence). V lost 0 bases to trimming and J lost 6 bases; unmatched junction nucleotides: 2. The CDR3 covers 14 residues. The CDR3 DNA reads TGTGCCAGCAGCTTAGGACAGGGGATTCAGCCCCAGCATTTT. This gives the protein CASSLGQGIQPQHF.

The chain couples TRBV5-4 to TRBJ1-2; perhaps TRBD1 as D (5 bases). This CDR3 region has 10 residues. The ends were cut back, 7 bases at V and 8 bases at J, with 9 bases in the middle. Per germline, CDR1 SGHNT and CDR2 YYREEE (reference sequence). CDR3 bases: TGTGCCAGCTTCCGGGGGGGCTACACCTTC. Its translation: CASFRGGYTF. The variable domain in full, with the rest retrieved from reference TRBV5-4 and TRBJ1-2, is ETGVTQSPTHLIKTRGQQVTLRCSSQSGHNTVSWYQQALGQGPQFIFQYYREEENGRGNFPPRFSGLQFPNYSSELNVNALELDDSALYLCASFRGGYTFGSGTRLTVV.

This clone was recorded once. The V gene is TRBV15, the J gene TRBJ2-7; the D is unclear. The CDR3 has 15 amino acids. Trimming removed 0 bases at V and 4 bases at J, with 13 bases between. Germline V gene data show CDR1 as LNHNV and CDR2 as YYDKDF (reference sequence). CDR3 in DNA: TGTGCCACCAGCAGAGATCCCGAGGCACGGTACGAGCAGTACTTC. Residues: CATSRDPEARYEQYF.

This chain joins TRBV5-1 and TRBJ2-3; D is perhaps TRBD2 (5 bases). In germline, CDR1 is SGHRS, CDR2 YFSETQ. V lost 0 bases, J lost 4 bases, and 9 bases lay in between. The CDR3 length is 14 residues. The CDR3 nucleotides read TGCGCCAGCAGCTTGGAACTAGGAGCAGATACGCAGTATTTT. It codes for CASSLELGADTQYF. The full variable domain, rest sourced from reference TRBV5-1 and TRBJ2-3, is KAGVTQTPRYLIKTRGQQVTLSCSPISGHRSVSWYQQTPGQGLQFLFEYFSETQRNKGNFPGRFSGRQFSNSRSEMNVSTLELGDSALYLCASSLELGADTQYFGPGTRLTVL.

This clone appeared once. CDR3 DNA sequence: TGTGCCAGCAGATTGACAGGGGTAGGCTCACCCCTCCACTTT. This gives the protein CASRLTGVGSPLHF. The rearrangement links TRBV6-1 to TRBJ1-6; 8 bases line up with TRBD1. The V gene end was trimmed by 6 bases and the J gene end by 10 bases; junction bases not matched to a gene: 8. In germline, CDR1 is MNHNS, CDR2 SASEGT. The length of the CDR3 is 14 residues.

The rearrangement joins TRBV28 to TRBJ2-7, with D perhaps matching TRBD2 (5 bases). The germline V gene has CDR1 MDHEN and CDR2 SYDVKM. V lost 8 bases and J lost 1, with 9 bases in between. CDR3 length equals 12 residues. CDR3 sequence: CASGSTSYEQYF. The CDR3 DNA is TGTGCCAGCGGGAGTACGTCCTACGAGCAGTACTTC.

V is TRBV5-6 and J is TRBJ2-1, with D unclear. The CDR3 runs 17 residues. V lost 0 bases and J 3 bases, leaving 16 bases between the germline ends. Looked up from germline, CDR1 is SGHDT and CDR2 is YYEEEE. The CDR3 spells CASSLAWWAPYYNEQFF. CDR3 DNA: TGTGCCAGCAGCTTGGCGTGGTGGGCCCCATACTACAATGAGCAGTTCTTC.

This rearrangement joins TRBV6-1 to TRBJ2-5; possible D gene TRBD2, 6 bases. V was pared by 6 bases and J by 2 bases, with 10 bases between. The CDR3 spans 13 residues. The germline gives CDR1 MNHNS, CDR2 SASEGT. CDR3 in amino acids: CASSVSGQETQYF. The CDR3 DNA reads TGTGCCAGCAGCGTTAGCGGACAAGAGACCCAGTACTTC.

This clone was seen only a few times. This rearrangement joins TRBV9 to TRBJ2-7; the match to TRBD2 covers 8 bases. The V and J ends lost 0 bases and 4 bases, in that order; junction bases with no gene match: 6. The germline V gene has CDR1 SGDLS and CDR2 YYNGEE. CDR3 length equals 15 residues. The CDR3 protein is CASSVDAGGGYEQYF. The CDR3 DNA follows: TGTGCCAGCAGCGTAGATGCGGGAGGAGGTTACGAGCAGTACTTC.

The CDR3 sequence is CASSEAPGIADTQYF. The CDR3 nucleotides read TGTGCCAGCAGTGAAGCGCCGGGTATCGCAGATACGCAGTATTTT. V gene TRBV6-1 combines with J gene TRBJ2-3; D gene unclear. Trimming cost V 0 bases and J 4 bases, with 11 bases left between them. The CDR3 sequence is 15 residues long. Per the germline V gene, CDR1 is MNHNS and CDR2 is SASEGT.

The rearrangement uses TRBV28 and TRBJ2-1; TRBD2 aligns across 8 bases. The CDR3 is made up of 16 amino acids. Unmatched junction bases numbered 10, after V lost 3 bases and J lost 6 bases. Germline assignment: CDR1 MDHEN and CDR2 SYDVKM. The CDR3 DNA reads as TGTGCCAGCAGTTTTGACGGGAGGGCCCCCCTCAATGAGCAGTTCTTC. This gives the protein CASSFDGRAPLNEQFF.

V gene TRBV5-6 combines with J gene TRBJ2-7; D remains unclear. With 3 bases removed from V and 5 bases from J, the gap between germline ends came to 6 bases. CDR1 is SGHDT and CDR2 is YYEEEE in the germline V gene. The CDR3 loop spans 11 amino acids. The CDR3 DNA reads as TGTGCCAGCAGCTGGGCTCACGAGCAGTACTTC. It is translated as CASSWAHEQYF.

J is TRBJ2-7 and V is TRBV6-5, with D possibly being TRBD1 (6 bases). V was trimmed by 2 bases and J by 5 bases, leaving 16 bases between them. CDR3 length: 15 amino acids. Germline V gene lookup returns CDR1 MNHEY and CDR2 SVGAGI. CDR3 residues: CASSYQPVQGNEQYF. The CDR3 nucleotides read TGTGCCAGCAGTTACCAACCTGTCCAGGGGAACGAGCAGTACTTC.

In its sample, this clone was seen once. This chain connects TRBV30 to TRBJ2-5; D remains ambiguous. The V and J ends lost 4 bases and 2 bases respectively, with 20 bases between them. Germline CDR1 reads GTSNPN; CDR2 reads SVGIG (reference sequence). The CDR3 runs to 16 residues. CDR3 region: CAWTPLIAASQETQYF. The CDR3 coding sequence is TGTGCCTGGACCCCCCTTATAGCCGCGAGTCAAGAGACCCAGTACTTC.

This clone was observed a few times. The V and J genes are TRBV5-6 and TRBJ1-5; 8 nucleotides agree with TRBD1. Germline loops: CDR1 SGHDT, CDR2 YYEEEE. The J segment lost 3 bases and the V segment lost 3 bases, leaving 14 bases of the junction unmatched. CDR3 length equals 18 residues. In DNA, the CDR3 is TGTGCCAGCAGCTCTAGCAGGGGGCTCTTAGACTACAATCAGCCCCAGCATTTT. Residues: CASSSSRGLLDYNQPQHF.

The chain has TRBV27 and TRBJ1-5, with TRBD1 identical over 7 bases. With 6 bases clipped from V and 2 bases from J, the junction kept 4 bases outside the gene matches. Germline loops: CDR1 MNHEY, CDR2 SMNVEV (reference sequence). The CDR3 is made up of 14 amino acids. The CDR3 protein is CASSDTGGNQPQHF. In DNA form, the CDR3 reads TGTGCCAGCAGCGATACAGGGGGCAATCAGCCCCAGCATTTT.

This clone was picked up a small number of times. Distinct nucleotide sequences in the sample also encode this CDR3. The V call is TRBV5-4, the J call TRBJ2-6; the D is unclear. V dropped 2 bases and J dropped 4 bases, with 7 bases sitting between them. The CDR3 has 14 residues. In germline, CDR1 is SGHNT, CDR2 YYREEE (reference sequence). CDR3 DNA sequence: TGTGCCAGCAGCTTTGGGCCGGGGGCCAACGTCCTGACTTTC. It encodes CASSFGPGANVLTF.